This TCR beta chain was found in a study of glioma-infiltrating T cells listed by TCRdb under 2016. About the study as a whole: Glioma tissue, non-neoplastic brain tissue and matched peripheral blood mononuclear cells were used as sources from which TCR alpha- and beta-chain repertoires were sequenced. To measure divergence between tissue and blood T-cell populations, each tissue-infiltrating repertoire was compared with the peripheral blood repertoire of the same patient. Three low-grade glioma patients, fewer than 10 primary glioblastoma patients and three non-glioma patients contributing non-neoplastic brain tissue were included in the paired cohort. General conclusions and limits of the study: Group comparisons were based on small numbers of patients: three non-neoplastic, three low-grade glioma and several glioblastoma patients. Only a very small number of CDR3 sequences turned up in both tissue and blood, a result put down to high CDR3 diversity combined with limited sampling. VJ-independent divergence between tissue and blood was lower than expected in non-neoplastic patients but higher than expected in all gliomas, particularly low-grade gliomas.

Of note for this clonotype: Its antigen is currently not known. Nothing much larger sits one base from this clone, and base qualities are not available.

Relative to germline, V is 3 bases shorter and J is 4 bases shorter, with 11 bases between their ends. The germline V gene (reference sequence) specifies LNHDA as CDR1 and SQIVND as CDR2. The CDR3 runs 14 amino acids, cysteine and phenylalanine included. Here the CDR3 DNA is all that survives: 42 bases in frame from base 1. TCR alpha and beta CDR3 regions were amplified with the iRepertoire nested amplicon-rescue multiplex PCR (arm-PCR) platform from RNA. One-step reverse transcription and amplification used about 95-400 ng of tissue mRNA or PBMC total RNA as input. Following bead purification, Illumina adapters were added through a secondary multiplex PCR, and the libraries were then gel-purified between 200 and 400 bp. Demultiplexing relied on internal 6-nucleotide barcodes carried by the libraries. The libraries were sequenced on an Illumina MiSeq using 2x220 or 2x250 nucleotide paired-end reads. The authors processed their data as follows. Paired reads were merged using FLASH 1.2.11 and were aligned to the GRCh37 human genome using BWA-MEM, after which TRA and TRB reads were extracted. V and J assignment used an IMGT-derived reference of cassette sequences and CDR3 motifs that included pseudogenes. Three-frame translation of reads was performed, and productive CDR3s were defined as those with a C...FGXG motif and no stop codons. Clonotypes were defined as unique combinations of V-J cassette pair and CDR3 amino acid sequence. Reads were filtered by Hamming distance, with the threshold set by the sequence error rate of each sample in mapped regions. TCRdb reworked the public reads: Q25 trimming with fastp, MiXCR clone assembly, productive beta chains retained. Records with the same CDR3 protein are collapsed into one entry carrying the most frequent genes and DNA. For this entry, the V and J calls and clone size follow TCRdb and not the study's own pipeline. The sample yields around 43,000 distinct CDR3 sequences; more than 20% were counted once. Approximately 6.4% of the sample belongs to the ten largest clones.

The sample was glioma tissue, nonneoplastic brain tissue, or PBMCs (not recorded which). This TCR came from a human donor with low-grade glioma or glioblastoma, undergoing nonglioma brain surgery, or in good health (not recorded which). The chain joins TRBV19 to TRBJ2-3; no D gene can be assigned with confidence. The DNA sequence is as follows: TGTGCCAGTAGTATCCTAAGAGCGTCAGATACGCAGTATTTT. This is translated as CASSILRASDTQYF.